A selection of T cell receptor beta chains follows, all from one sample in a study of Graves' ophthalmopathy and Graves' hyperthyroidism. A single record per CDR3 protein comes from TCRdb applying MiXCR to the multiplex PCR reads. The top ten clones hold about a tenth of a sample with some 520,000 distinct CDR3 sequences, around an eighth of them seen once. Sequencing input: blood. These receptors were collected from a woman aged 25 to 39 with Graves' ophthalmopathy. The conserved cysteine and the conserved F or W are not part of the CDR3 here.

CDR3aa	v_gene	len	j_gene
ASSSQGGFTEAF	TRBV18	12	TRBJ1-1
ASSQALNTGELF	TRBV4-1	12	TRBJ2-2
ASSYSVANGYT	TRBV6-2/TRBV6-3	11	TRBJ1-2
ASSSRGAGTGYQPQH	TRBV28	15	TRBJ1-5
ASSPRLIGTEAF	TRBV6-1	12	TRBJ1-1
ASSPSDSRGYT	TRBV18	11	TRBJ1-2
AWSVPAGNTEAF	TRBV30	12	TRBJ1-1
ASTGPPGVTGELF	TRBV2	13	TRBJ2-2
ASSDVNKGFQETQY	TRBV25-1	14	TRBJ2-5
ASSYPQQGTRRNQPQH	TRBV28	16	TRBJ1-5
ASKSQGNFNQPQH	TRBV19	13	TRBJ1-5
ASSLVAGESTEAF	TRBV5-1	13	TRBJ1-1
ASSFGTRENIQY	TRBV5-1	12	TRBJ2-4
ASSDEGYSPLH	TRBV6-1	11	TRBJ1-6
ASLQGFGNSPLH	TRBV12-3/TRBV12-4	12	TRBJ1-6
ATSERTGGETQY	TRBV24-1	12	TRBJ2-5
ASSQGTSGSPNYPQY	TRBV6-1	15	TRBJ2-5
ASSLWPYNTEAF	TRBV5-6	12	TRBJ1-1
ASRPLTGGSAEAF	TRBV19	13	TRBJ1-1
ASSPAWGGNQPQH	TRBV6-1	13	TRBJ1-5
SALRVTEAF	TRBV20-1	9	TRBJ1-1
ASSLATGRGQPQH	TRBV7-2	13	TRBJ1-5
SSIIARATEQY	TRBV20-1	11	TRBJ2-7
ASSPEKNQPQH	TRBV7-2	11	TRBJ1-5
ASRRTGNDVYGYT	TRBV5-1	13	TRBJ1-2
ASSQETADEAF	TRBV3-1	11	TRBJ1-1
ASRAFTLALNTEAF	TRBV28	14	TRBJ1-1
ASSDSRDRGYEQY	TRBV25-1	13	TRBJ2-7
ASSNDRVNTEAF	TRBV6-5	12	TRBJ1-1
ASSSGGLGNTIY	TRBV6-5	12	TRBJ1-3
ASSLGLLDEQY	TRBV12-3/TRBV12-4	11	TRBJ2-7
ASSLRRGTQETQY	TRBV7-8	13	TRBJ2-5
ASSDGGDTRELF	TRBV6-4	12	TRBJ2-2
ASSHNRGAPLH	TRBV3-1	11	TRBJ1-6
SAQTGWVTEAF	TRBV29-1	11	TRBJ1-1
SVDGTSYEQY	TRBV29-1	10	TRBJ2-7
ASSTGQGRIYGYT	TRBV28	13	TRBJ1-2
ASSLLQGGYQPQH	TRBV28	13	TRBJ1-5
ASTYLMGIAAF	TRBV6-2/TRBV6-3	11	TRBJ1-1
ASTKGGAGGNEQY	TRBV6-5	13	TRBJ2-7
SATHGQGHTEAF	TRBV20-1	12	TRBJ1-1
ASSVTLPGGYT	TRBV6-1	11	TRBJ1-2
ASSPQGAPGAF	TRBV28	11	TRBJ1-1
ASSLLAGVSPGELF	TRBV12-3/TRBV12-4	14	TRBJ2-2
ASSDPPDGNSPLH	TRBV6-1	13	TRBJ1-6
ASSYTTADGWSGSSSDEQY	TRBV6-2/TRBV6-3	19	TRBJ2-7
ASSGRGQGRRETQY	TRBV28	14	TRBJ2-5
AWSVPGRGLYEQY	TRBV30	13	TRBJ2-7
AWIGTKSYEQY	TRBV30	11	TRBJ2-7
ASSRTTSSGANVLT	TRBV4-1	14	TRBJ2-6
ASSLTPMNTEAF	TRBV3-1	12	TRBJ1-1
ASSLGEVNTEAF	TRBV28	12	TRBJ1-1
AIKERDRSEAF	TRBV10-3	11	TRBJ1-1